One TCR beta chain is described in this entry. Per germline, CDR1 MDHEN and CDR2 SYDVKM. Trimming took off 5 bases at V and 3 bases at J, with 17 bases between the two ends. The CDR3 runs 15 residues. This sample is drawn from a study of blood T cell repertoires in COVID-19. TCRdb keeps only in-frame clones here, not all; method: immunoSEQ multiplex PCR. The sample carries about 110,000 clones, roughly 72% recorded once. The clonotype originates from a man older than 75 with acute or convalescent COVID-19. The sample was peripheral blood. The chain joins TRBV28 to TRBJ2-7; no reliable D call. The CDR3 region has the DNA TGTGCCAGCAGTCTCCCCGGGTCTTACAACTACGAGCAGTACTTC. Translating it yields CASSLPGSYNYEQYF.